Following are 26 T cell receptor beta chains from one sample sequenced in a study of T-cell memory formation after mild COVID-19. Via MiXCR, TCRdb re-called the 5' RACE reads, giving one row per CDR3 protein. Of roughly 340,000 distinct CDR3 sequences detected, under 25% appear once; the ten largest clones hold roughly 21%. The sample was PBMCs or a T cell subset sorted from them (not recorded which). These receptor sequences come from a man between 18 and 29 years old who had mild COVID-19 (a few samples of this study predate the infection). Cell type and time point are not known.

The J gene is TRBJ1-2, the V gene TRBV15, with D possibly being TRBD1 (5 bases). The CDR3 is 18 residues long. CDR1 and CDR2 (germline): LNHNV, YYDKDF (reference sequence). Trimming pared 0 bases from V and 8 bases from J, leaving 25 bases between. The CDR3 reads CATSRDRNRLTTSGGYTF. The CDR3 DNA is TGTGCCACCAGCAGAGATCGTAACAGGCTAACTACCTCCGGAGGCTACACCTTC.

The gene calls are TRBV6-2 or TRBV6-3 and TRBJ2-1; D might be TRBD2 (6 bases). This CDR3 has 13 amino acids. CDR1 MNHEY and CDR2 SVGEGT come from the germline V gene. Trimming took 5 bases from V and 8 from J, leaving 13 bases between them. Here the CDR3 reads CASSPLASDEQFF. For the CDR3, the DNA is TGTGCCAGCAGTCCCCTAGCGTCCGATGAGCAGTTCTTC.

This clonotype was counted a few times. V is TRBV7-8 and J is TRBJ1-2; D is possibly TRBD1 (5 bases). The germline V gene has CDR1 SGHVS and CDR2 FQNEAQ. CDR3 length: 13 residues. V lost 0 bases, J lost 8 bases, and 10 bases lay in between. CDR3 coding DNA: TGTGCCAGCAGCTTAGCTCAGACAGAGGGCTACACCTTC. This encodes CASSLAQTEGYTF.

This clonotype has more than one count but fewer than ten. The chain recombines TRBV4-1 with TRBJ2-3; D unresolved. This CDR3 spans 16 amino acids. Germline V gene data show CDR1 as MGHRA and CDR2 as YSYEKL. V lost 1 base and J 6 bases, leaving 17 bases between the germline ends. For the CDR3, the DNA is TGCGCCAGCAGCCAAGTGGAATACCAAGCCCGGGATACGCAGTATTTT. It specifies CASSQVEYQARDTQYF.

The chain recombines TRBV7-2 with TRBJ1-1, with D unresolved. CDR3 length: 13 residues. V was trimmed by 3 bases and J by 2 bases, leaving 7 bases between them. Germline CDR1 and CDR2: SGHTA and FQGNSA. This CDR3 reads CASSFWVNTEAFF. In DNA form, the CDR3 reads TGTGCCAGCAGCTTTTGGGTAAACACTGAAGCTTTCTTT.

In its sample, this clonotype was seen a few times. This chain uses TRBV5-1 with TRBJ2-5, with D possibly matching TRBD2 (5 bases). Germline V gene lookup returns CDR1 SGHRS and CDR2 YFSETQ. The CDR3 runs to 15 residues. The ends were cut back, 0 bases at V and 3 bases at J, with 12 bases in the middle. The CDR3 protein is CASSLANSGKETQYF. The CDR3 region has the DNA TGCGCCAGCAGCTTGGCCAACTCCGGGAAAGAGACCCAGTACTTC.

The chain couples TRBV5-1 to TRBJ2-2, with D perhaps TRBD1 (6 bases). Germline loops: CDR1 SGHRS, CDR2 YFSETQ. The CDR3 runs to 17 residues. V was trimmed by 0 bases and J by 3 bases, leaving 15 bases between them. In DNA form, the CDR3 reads TGCGCCAGCAGCTTGGGGTTAACAGGGACCTACACCGGGGAGCTGTTTTTT. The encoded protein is CASSLGLTGTYTGELFF.

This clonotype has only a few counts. The CDR3 here is CASSLTGTGLTEAFF. Written as DNA, the CDR3 is TGTGCCAGCAGCTTAACGGGGACAGGGCTGACTGAAGCTTTCTTT. The J gene is TRBJ1-1, the V gene TRBV7-3, with 9 bases identical to TRBD1. This CDR3 has 15 amino acids. The junction had 4 bases not matched to a gene; V was cut back by 0 bases and J by 5 bases. The germline V gene encodes CDR1 SGHTA and CDR2 FQGTGA.

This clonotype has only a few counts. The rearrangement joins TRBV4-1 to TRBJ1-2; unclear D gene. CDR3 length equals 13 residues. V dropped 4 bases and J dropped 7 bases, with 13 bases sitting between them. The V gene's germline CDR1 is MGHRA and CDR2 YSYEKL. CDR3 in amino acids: CASSPPRGLGYTF. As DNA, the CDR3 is TGCGCCAGCAGCCCCCCTCGCGGGCTTGGCTACACCTTC.

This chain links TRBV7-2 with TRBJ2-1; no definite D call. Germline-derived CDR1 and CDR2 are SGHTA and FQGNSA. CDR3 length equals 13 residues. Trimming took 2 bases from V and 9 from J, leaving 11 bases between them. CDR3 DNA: TGTGCCAGCAGCTTATGGCGCGGACGTGAGCAGTTCTTC. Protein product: CASSLWRGREQFF.

For the CDR3, the DNA is TGTGCCAGCAGCTCCGGGGGGGGTGAGCAGTTCTTC. The encoded protein is CASSSGGGEQFF. This rearrangement joins TRBV7-9 to TRBJ2-1, with TRBD2 matching over 8 bases. Germline lookup yields CDR1 SEHNR and CDR2 FQNEAQ (reference sequence). The V and J ends lost 4 bases and 9 bases, in that order; junction bases with no gene match: 2. This CDR3 spans 12 amino acids.

The CDR3 DNA reads as TGCAGTGCTAGGGGGGACCCGGGACAGGTCACAGATACGCAGTATTTT. It translates to CSARGDPGQVTDTQYF. V gene TRBV20-1 combines with J gene TRBJ2-3; TRBD1 matches 8 bases. Germline loops: CDR1 DFQATT, CDR2 SNEGSKA (reference sequence). V lost 3 bases, J lost 2 bases, and 10 bases stayed unmatched. This CDR3 region has 16 residues.

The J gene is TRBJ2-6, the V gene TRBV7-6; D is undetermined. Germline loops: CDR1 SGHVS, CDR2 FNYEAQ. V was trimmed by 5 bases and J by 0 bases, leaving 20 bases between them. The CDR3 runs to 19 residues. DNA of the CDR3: TGTGCCAGCAGCCCCTGGCCCCACACCGTACTCTCTGGGGCCAACGTCCTGACTTTC. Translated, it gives CASSPWPHTVLSGANVLTF. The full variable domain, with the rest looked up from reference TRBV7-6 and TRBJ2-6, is GAGVSQSPRYKVTKRGQDVALRCDPISGHVSLYWYRQALGQGPEFLTYFNYEAQQDKSGLPNDRFSAERPEGSISTLTIQRTEQRDSAMYRCASSPWPHTVLSGANVLTFGAGSRLTVL.

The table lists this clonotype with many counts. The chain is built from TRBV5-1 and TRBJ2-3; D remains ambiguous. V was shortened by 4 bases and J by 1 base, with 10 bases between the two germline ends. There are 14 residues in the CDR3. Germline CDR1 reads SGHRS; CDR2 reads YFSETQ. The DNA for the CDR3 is TGCGCCAGCAGCCCCGAGCTAGGCACAGATACGCAGTATTTT. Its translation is CASSPELGTDTQYF.

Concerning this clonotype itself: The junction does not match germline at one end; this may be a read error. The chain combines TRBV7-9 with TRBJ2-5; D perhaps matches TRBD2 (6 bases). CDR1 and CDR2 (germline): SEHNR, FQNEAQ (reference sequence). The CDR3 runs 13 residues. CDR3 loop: CASGLPTQVTQYF. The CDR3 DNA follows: TGTGCCAGCGGACTACCGACCCAAGTGACCCAGTACTTC. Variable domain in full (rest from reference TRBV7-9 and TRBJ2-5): DTGVSQNPRHKITKRGQNVTFRCDPISEHNRLYWYRQTLGQGPEFLTYFQNEAQLEKSRLLSDRFSAERPKGSFSTLEIQRTEQGDSAMYLCASGLPTQVTQYFGPGTRLLVL.

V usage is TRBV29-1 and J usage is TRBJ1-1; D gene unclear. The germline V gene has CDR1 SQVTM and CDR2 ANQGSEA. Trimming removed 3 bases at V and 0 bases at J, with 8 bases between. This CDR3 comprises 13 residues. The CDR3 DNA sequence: TGCAGCGTTGAGGCAGCTGTGAACACTGAAGCTTTCTTT. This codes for CSVEAAVNTEAFF.

The CDR3 DNA reads TGCAGTGCCTCGAGCGGGGGGGCTTCCGAGACCCAGTACTTC. Protein sequence: CSASSGGASETQYF. The V and J genes are TRBV20-1 and TRBJ2-5, with 10 bases aligning to TRBD2. The V gene end was trimmed by 6 bases and the J gene end by 5 bases; junction bases not matched to a gene: 9. Germline CDR1 DFQATT, CDR2 SNEGSKA (reference sequence). CDR3 size: 14 residues.

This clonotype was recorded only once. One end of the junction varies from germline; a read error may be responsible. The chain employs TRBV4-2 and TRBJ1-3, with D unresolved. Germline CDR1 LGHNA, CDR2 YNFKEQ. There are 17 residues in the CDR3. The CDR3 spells CASRQDFEGSRGNTIYF. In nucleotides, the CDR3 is TGTGCCAGCAGACAAGATTTTGAGGGCTCTCGGGGAAACACCATATATTTT.

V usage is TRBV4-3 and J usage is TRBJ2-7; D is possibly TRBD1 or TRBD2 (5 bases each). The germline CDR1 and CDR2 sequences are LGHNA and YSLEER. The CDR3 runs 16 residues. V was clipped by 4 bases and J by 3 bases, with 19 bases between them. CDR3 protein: CASSLHTSGQFYEQYF. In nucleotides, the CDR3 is TGCGCCAGCAGCCTCCACACCAGCGGACAATTCTACGAGCAGTACTTC.

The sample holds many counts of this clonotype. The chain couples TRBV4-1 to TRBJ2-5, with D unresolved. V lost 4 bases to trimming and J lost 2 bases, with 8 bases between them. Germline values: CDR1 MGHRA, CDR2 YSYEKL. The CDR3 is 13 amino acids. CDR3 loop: CASSRGPQETQYF. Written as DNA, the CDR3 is TGCGCCAGCAGCCGCGGACCTCAAGAGACCCAGTACTTC.

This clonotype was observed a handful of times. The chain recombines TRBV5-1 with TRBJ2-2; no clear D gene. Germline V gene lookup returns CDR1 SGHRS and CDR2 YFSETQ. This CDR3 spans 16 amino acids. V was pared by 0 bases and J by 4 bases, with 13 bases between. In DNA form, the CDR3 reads TGCGCCAGCAGCTTGGCCCCTGATACATTCACCGGGGAGCTGTTTTTT. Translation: CASSLAPDTFTGELFF.

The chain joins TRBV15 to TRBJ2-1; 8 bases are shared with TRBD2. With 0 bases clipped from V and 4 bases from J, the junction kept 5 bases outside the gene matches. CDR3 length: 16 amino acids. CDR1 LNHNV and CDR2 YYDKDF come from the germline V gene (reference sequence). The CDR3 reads CATSRDPAGVYNEQFF. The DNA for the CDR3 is TGTGCCACCAGCAGAGATCCAGCGGGGGTATACAATGAGCAGTTCTTC.

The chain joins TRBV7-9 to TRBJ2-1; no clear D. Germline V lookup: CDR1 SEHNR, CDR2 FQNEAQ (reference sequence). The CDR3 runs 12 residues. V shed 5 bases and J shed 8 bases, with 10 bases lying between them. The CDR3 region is CASSPTRDEQFF. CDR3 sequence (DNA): TGTGCCAGCAGCCCGACCCGAGATGAGCAGTTCTTC.

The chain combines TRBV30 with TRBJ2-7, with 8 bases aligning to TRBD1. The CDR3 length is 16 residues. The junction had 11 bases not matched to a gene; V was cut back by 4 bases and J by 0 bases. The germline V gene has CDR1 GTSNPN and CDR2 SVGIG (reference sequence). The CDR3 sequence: CAWINPGQGRSYEQYF. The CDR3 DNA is TGTGCCTGGATTAACCCAGGACAGGGCCGCTCCTACGAGCAGTACTTC.

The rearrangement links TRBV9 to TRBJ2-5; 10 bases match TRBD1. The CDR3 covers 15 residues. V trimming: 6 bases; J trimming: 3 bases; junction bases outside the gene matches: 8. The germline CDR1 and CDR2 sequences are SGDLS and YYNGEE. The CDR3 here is CASNDGTGDEETQYF. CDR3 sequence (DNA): TGTGCCAGCAACGACGGGACAGGGGACGAAGAGACCCAGTACTTC.

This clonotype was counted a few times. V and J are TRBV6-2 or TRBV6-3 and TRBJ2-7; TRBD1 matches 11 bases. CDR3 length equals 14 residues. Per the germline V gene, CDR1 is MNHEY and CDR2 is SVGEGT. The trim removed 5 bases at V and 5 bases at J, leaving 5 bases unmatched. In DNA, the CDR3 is TGTGCCAGCAGTGCGGACAGGGGGCAAGACGAGCAGTACGTC. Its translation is CASSADRGQDEQYV.